Below, 21 T cell receptor beta chains from the same sample are listed, as sequenced in a study of blood T cell repertoires in COVID-19. TCRdb's table, derived via immunoSEQ multiplex PCR, lists solely in-frame clones and lacks some. The sample records about 250,000 clones, about nine tenths being singletons. Sequenced material: peripheral blood. Every receptor here comes from a woman in her 30s with COVID-19, enrolled during active disease.

The V gene is TRBV14, the J gene TRBJ1-1; D gene ambiguous. Trimming cost V 2 bases and J 8 bases, with 9 bases left between them. The germline CDR1 and CDR2 sequences are SGHDN and FVKESK. There are 12 residues in the CDR3. CDR3 sequence reads: CASSQYRHEAFF. Here the CDR3 DNA reads TGTGCCAGCAGCCAATACCGACACGAAGCTTTCTTT.

This chain joins TRBV29-1 and TRBJ2-1; perhaps TRBD1 as D (6 bases). Germline values: CDR1 SQVTM, CDR2 ANQGSEA. CDR3 length: 14 amino acids. The V gene lost 6 bases and the J gene lost 10 bases, with 22 bases spanning the gap. CDR3: CSVGPGLRTGEQFF. The CDR3 nucleotides read TGCAGCGTGGGGCCAGGACTGCGTACAGGGGAGCAGTTCTTC.

The chain has TRBV28 and TRBJ2-1, with a weak D call TRBD1 (6 bases). CDR3 length equals 17 residues. CDR1 and CDR2 from the germline V gene are MDHEN and SYDVKM. Trimming cost V 3 bases and J 0 bases, with 15 bases left between them. The CDR3 region has the DNA TGTGCCAGCAGTTTTGACAGGTTCGCGAGCTCCTACAATGAGCAGTTCTTC. Its protein is CASSFDRFASSYNEQFF.

The chain has TRBV10-3 and TRBJ1-1, with 8 bases lining up with TRBD1. The CDR3 sequence is 14 residues long. From germline, CDR1 is ENHRY and CDR2 SYGVKD. V was clipped by 6 bases and J by 2 bases; unmatched bases: 5. The CDR3: CAIRPGQGNTEAFF. In DNA, the CDR3 is TGTGCCATCAGACCCGGACAGGGTAACACTGAAGCTTTCTTT.

This clone was found many times. The genes are TRBV6-2 or TRBV6-3 and TRBJ2-7, with 7 bases lining up with TRBD2. The CDR3 totals 17 residues. Germline lookup yields CDR1 MNHEY and CDR2 SVGEGT. Trimming took 0 bases from V and 13 from J; bases not matched to a gene: 21. The CDR3 coding sequence is TGTGCCAGCAGTTACTCGAGCGGGACGTCTCACTCCAGAATTCACTACGTC. Protein sequence: CASSYSSGTSHSRIHYV.

This chain links TRBV19 with TRBJ1-2; unclear D gene. Germline V gene lookup returns CDR1 LNHDA and CDR2 SQIVND (reference sequence). Trimming took off 3 bases at V and 2 bases at J, with 13 bases between the two ends. This CDR3 has 15 amino acids. Here the CDR3 DNA reads TGTGCCAGTAGTATCGCTTTTGGGCTAAACTATGGCTACACCTTC. It specifies CASSIAFGLNYGYTF.

V and J are TRBV7-2 and TRBJ2-3, with D possibly matching TRBD2 (7 bases). With 1 base removed from V and 4 bases from J, the gap between germline ends came to 24 bases. The germline gives CDR1 SGHTA, CDR2 FQGNSA. The CDR3 has 19 residues. The CDR3 loop reads CASSLDGGLSLFEPDTQYF. The CDR3 DNA reads TGTGCCAGCAGCTTAGACGGGGGGCTGAGTCTGTTCGAACCAGATACGCAGTATTTT. The variable domain in full, completed from reference TRBV7-2 and TRBJ2-3, reads GAGVSQSPSNKVTEKGKDVELRCDPISGHTALYWYRQSLGQGLEFLIYFQGNSAPDKSGLPSDRFSAERTGGSVSTLTIQRTQQEDSAVYLCASSLDGGLSLFEPDTQYFGPGTRLTVL.

This clone appeared a single time. This chain connects TRBV10-3 to TRBJ1-2; weak D call: TRBD1 (5 bases). The germline V gene has CDR1 ENHRY and CDR2 SYGVKD. CDR3 length equals 13 residues. Trimming removed 3 bases from V and 8 bases from J, with 13 bases in between. The CDR3 DNA sequence: TGTGCCATCAGTGACAGAGACAGTGCGGGCTACACCTTC. Protein: CAISDRDSAGYTF.

The chain joins TRBV5-1 to TRBJ1-5; 7 bases fit TRBD1. CDR1 and CDR2 from the germline V gene are SGHRS and YFSETQ. The V segment lost 2 bases and the J segment 3 bases; nucleotides outside the gene matches: 2. The CDR3 covers 14 residues. The CDR3 here is CASSFDRDNQPQHF. The CDR3, as DNA: TGCGCCAGCAGCTTTGACAGGGACAATCAGCCCCAGCATTTT.

The rearrangement joins TRBV27 to TRBJ1-2; 9 bases agree with TRBD1. The CDR3 sequence is 13 residues long. Germline lookup yields CDR1 MNHEY and CDR2 SMNVEV (reference sequence). J gave up 12 bases and V 8 bases, and 13 bases lay outside the gene matches. CDR3 protein: CASRAGGTGWDTF. DNA of the CDR3: TGTGCCAGCCGAGCCGGTGGGACAGGGTGGGACACCTTC.

The chain couples TRBV28 to TRBJ2-3; 10 positions match TRBD1. After removal of 8 bases from V and 4 bases from J, the junction contained 3 bases not matched to a gene. This CDR3 region has 13 residues. Germline-derived CDR1 and CDR2 are MDHEN and SYDVKM. CDR3: CASDRGRSDTQYF. The CDR3 nucleotides read TGTGCCAGCGACAGGGGGCGATCAGATACGCAGTATTTT.

V and J are TRBV6-6 and TRBJ1-2; D is uncertain. The CDR3 runs 14 residues. Deletions cut 6 bases from V and 0 bases from J, with 11 bases between. Germline V gives CDR1 MNHNY, CDR2 SVGAGI (reference sequence). The CDR3 here is CASSAGSPNYGYTF. The DNA of the CDR3 is TGTGCCAGCAGCGCGGGGTCGCCTAACTATGGCTACACCTTC.

This clone was detected a few times. The chain has TRBV27 and TRBJ1-3; D is unresolved. V lost 5 bases to trimming and J lost 4 bases, with 12 bases between them. CDR3 length equals 14 residues. CDR1 and CDR2 from the germline V gene are MNHEY and SMNVEV (reference sequence). CDR3 amino acids: CASSRGAGGNTIYF. CDR3 DNA sequence: TGTGCCAGCAGTCGGGGTGCCGGAGGAAACACCATATATTTT.

The chain recombines TRBV30 with TRBJ1-5; TRBD1 might be the D (6 bases). The CDR3 totals 14 residues. Trimming removed 0 bases at V and 4 bases at J, with 10 bases between. CDR1 is GTSNPN and CDR2 is SVGIG in the germline V gene (reference sequence). In DNA, the CDR3 is TGTGCCTGGAGTGTAGGGACACGAAATCAGCCCCAGCATTTT. It translates to CAWSVGTRNQPQHF.

The chain combines TRBV10-3 with TRBJ2-7; 7 positions agree with TRBD1. There are 14 residues in the CDR3. Germline CDR1 ENHRY, CDR2 SYGVKD. J gave up 9 bases and V 0 bases, and 8 bases lay outside the gene matches. CDR3 coding DNA: TGTGCCATCAGTGAGTCAGGCTCAGGACAGGCGCAGTACGTC. Translated, it gives CAISESGSGQAQYV.

The chain couples TRBV28 to TRBJ2-1, with TRBD2 matching over 7 bases. CDR3 size: 16 residues. CDR1 is MDHEN and CDR2 is SYDVKM in the germline V gene. V lost 4 bases and J lost 6; bases outside the gene matches: 12. CDR3: CASSSLESWGGNEQFF. CDR3 bases: TGTGCCAGCAGTTCTCTGGAGTCCTGGGGGGGCAATGAGCAGTTCTTC.

The genes are TRBV28 and TRBJ1-6, with TRBD1 identical over 9 bases. The CDR3 totals 14 residues. Germline assignment: CDR1 MDHEN and CDR2 SYDVKM. The trim removed 6 bases at V and 8 bases at J, leaving 5 bases unmatched. The CDR3 region is CASREQGAYSPLHF. CDR3 coding DNA: TGTGCCAGCAGAGAACAGGGGGCGTATTCACCCCTCCACTTT.

This chain links TRBV12-3 or TRBV12-4 with TRBJ2-7, with D tentatively TRBD2 (6 bases). Trimming pared 6 bases from V and 6 bases from J, leaving 12 bases between. The CDR3 is 12 residues long. Written as DNA, the CDR3 is TGTGCCAGCAGCCCGGGGGTAAGCGAGCAGTACGTC. Translated, it gives CASSPGVSEQYV.

The chain combines TRBV10-3 with TRBJ2-2; D is undetermined. Looked up from germline, CDR1 is ENHRY and CDR2 is SYGVKD. CDR3 length: 12 residues. V gave up 8 bases and J gave up 6 bases, with 10 bases separating them. The CDR3 is CAIRVEAGELFF. The CDR3 region has the DNA TGTGCCATCCGAGTAGAGGCCGGGGAGCTGTTTTTT.

The sample holds one count of this clone. The V and J genes are TRBV4-3 and TRBJ1-4; TRBD1 matches 11 bases. With V trimmed by 1 base and J by 11 bases, 12 bases remained unmatched. Germline values: CDR1 LGHNA, CDR2 YSLEER. The CDR3 spans 17 residues. The CDR3 bases are TGCGCCAGCAGCCAAGTAATGGTCGGGGGACAGGGGGACAAACTGTTTTTT. Its protein is CASSQVMVGGQGDKLFF.

J is TRBJ2-2 and V is TRBV7-2; 8 bases align to TRBD2. Germline assignment: CDR1 SGHTA and CDR2 FQGNSA. The CDR3 covers 15 residues. Trimming took 2 bases from V and 4 from J; bases not matched to a gene: 3. The chain's CDR3 is CASSLSRGGTGELFF. CDR3 bases: TGTGCCAGCAGCTTATCCCGGGGGGGCACCGGGGAGCTGTTTTTT.